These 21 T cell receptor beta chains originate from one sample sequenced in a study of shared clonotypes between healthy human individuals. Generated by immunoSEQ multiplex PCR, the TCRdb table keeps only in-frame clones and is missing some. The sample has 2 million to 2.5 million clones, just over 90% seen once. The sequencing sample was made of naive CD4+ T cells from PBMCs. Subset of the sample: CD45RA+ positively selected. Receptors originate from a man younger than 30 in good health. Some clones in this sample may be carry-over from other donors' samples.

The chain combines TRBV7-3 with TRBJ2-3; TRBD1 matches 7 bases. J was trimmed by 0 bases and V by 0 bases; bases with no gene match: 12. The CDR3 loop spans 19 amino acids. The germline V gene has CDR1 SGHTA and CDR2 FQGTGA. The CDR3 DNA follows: TGTGCCAGCAGCTTAACGCCGGGACAGACAGCTTCTAGCACAGATACGCAGTATTTT. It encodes CASSLTPGQTASSTDTQYF.

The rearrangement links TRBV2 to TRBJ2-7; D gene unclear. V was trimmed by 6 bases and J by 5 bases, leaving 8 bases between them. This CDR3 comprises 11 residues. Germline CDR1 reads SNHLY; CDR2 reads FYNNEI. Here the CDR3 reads CASRFLDEQYF. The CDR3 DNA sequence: TGTGCCAGCAGGTTTCTCGACGAGCAGTACTTC. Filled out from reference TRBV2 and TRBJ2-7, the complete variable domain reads EPEVTQTPSHQVTQMGQEVILRCVPISNHLYFYWYRQILGQKVEFLVSFYNNEISEKSEIFDDQFSVERPDGSNFTLKIRSTKLEDSAMYFCASRFLDEQYFGPGTRLTVT.

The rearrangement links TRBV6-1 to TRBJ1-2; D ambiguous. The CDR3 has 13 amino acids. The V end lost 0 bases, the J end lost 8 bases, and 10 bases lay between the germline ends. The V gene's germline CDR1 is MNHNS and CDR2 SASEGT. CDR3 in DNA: TGTGCCAGCAGTGAAGCGGGCGCGAGAGGCTACACCTTC. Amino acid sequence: CASSEAGARGYTF.

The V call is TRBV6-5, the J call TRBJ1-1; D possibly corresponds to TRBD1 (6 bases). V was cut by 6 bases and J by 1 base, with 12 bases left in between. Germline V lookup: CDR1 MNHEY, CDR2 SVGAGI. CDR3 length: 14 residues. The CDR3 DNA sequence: TGTGCCAGCAGCTTCATAGGGGGGAACACTGAAGCTTTCTTT. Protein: CASSFIGGNTEAFF.

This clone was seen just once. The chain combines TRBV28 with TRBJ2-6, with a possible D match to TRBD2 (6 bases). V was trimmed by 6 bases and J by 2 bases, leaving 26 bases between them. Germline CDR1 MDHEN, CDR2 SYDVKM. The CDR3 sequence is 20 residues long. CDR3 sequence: CASSLITWTGAKPGANVLTF. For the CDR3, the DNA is TGTGCCAGCAGCCTCATCACTTGGACGGGAGCTAAACCTGGGGCCAACGTCCTGACTTTC.

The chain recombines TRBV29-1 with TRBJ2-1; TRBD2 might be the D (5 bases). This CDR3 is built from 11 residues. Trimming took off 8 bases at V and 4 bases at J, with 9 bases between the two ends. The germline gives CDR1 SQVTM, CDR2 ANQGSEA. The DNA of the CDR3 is TGCAGCTGCCGGGGATACAATGAGCAGTTCTTC. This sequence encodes CSCRGYNEQFF.

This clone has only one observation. CDR3 in amino acids: CASSYSRAGTEAFF. The CDR3 DNA follows: TGTGCCAGCAGTTACTCGAGGGCAGGCACTGAAGCTTTCTTT. The chain links TRBV6-5 to TRBJ1-1, with unresolved D. The germline V and J ends were trimmed by 0 bases and 4 bases, with 9 bases remaining between them. The CDR3 is 14 residues long. Germline V CDR1 and CDR2: MNHEY, SVGAGI.

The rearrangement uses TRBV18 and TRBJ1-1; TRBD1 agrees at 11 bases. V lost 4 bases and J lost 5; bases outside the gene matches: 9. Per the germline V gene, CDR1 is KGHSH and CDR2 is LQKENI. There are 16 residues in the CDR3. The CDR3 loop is CASSQIGQGAGTEAFF. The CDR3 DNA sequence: TGTGCCAGCTCACAAATCGGACAGGGGGCAGGGACTGAAGCTTTCTTT.

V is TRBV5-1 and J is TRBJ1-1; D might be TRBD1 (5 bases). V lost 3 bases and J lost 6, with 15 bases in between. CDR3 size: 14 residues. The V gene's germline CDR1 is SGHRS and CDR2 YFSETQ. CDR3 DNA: TGCGCCAGCAGCTCGGGACGCTCTCAGGCTGAAGCTTTCTTT. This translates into CASSSGRSQAEAFF.

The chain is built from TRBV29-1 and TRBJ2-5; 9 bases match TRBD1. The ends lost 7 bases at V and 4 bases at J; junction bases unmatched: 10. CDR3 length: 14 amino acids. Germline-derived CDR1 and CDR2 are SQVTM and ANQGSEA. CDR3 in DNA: TGCAGCGCATACCGGGACAGGGAGCCAGAGACCCAGTACTTC. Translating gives CSAYRDREPETQYF.

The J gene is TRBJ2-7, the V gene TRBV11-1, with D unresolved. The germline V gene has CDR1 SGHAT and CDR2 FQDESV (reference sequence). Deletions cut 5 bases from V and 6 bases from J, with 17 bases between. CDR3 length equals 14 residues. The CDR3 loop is CASSTPGPSREQYF. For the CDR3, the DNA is TGTGCCAGCAGCACTCCGGGCCCATCCCGCGAGCAGTACTTC. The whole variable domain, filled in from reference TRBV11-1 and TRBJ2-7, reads EAEVAQSPRYKITEKSQAVAFWCDPISGHATLYWYRQILGQGPELLVQFQDESVVDDSQLPKDRFSAERLKGVDSTLKIQPAELGDSAMYLCASSTPGPSREQYFGPGTRLTVT.

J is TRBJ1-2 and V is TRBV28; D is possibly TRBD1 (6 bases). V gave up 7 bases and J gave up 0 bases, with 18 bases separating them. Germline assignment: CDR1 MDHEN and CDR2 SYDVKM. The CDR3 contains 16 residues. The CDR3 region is CASTNPEGGTNYGYTF. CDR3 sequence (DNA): TGTGCCAGCACCAATCCTGAGGGGGGGACTAACTATGGCTACACCTTC.

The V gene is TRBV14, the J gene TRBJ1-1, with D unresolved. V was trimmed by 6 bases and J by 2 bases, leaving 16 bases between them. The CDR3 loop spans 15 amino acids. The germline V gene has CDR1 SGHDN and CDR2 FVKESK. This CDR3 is CASRRSGRGNTEAFF. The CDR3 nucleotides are TGTGCCAGCAGGCGGAGCGGGAGAGGAAACACTGAAGCTTTCTTT.

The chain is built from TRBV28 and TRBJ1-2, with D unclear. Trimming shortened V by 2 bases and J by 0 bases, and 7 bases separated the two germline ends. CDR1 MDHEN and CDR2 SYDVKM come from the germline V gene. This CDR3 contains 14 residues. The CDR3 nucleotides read TGTGCCAGCAGTTTACGGGATTCTAACTATGGCTACACCTTC. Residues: CASSLRDSNYGYTF.

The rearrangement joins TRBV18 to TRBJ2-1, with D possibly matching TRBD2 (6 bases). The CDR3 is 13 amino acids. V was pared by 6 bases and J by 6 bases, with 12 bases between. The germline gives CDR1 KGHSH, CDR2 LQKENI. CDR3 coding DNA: TGTGCCAGCTCCTCTCCTAGCGCCAATGAGCAGTTCTTC. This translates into CASSSPSANEQFF.

The CDR3 DNA follows: TGTGCCAGCAAGTGGGACAGGGACACTGAAGCTTTCTTT. Translating it yields CASKWDRDTEAFF. The chain employs TRBV2 and TRBJ1-1, with 9 bases lining up with TRBD1. CDR1 is SNHLY, CDR2 FYNNEI, per germline. J lost 3 bases, V lost 7 bases, and 3 bases had no gene match. The CDR3 spans 13 residues.

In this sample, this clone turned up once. The CDR3 reads CASSLAGRRGQYF. CDR3 DNA: TGTGCCAGCAGCTTGGCCGGGCGAAGGGGGCAGTACTTC. The chain carries TRBV5-6 and TRBJ2-7; TRBD1 might be the D (5 bases). V lost 0 bases and J 9 bases, leaving 13 bases between the germline ends. Germline CDR1 SGHDT, CDR2 YYEEEE. This CDR3 is built from 13 residues.

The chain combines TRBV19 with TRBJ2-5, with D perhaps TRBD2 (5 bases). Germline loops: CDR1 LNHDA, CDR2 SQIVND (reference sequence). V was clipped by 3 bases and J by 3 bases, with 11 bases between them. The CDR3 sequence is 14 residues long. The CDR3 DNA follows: TGTGCCAGTAGTATTTTGGTCGGGGAAGAGACCCAGTACTTC. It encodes CASSILVGEETQYF. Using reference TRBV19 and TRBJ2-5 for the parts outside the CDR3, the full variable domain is DGGITQSPKYLFRKEGQNVTLSCEQNLNHDAMYWYRQDPGQGLRLIYYSQIVNDFQKGDIAEGYSVSREKKESFPLTVTSAQKNPTAFYLCASSILVGEETQYFGPGTRLLVL.

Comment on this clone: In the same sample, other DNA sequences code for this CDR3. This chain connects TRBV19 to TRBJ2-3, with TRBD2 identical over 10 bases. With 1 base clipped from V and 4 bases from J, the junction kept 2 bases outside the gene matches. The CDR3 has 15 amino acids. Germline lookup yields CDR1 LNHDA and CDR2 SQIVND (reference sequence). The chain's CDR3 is CASSIGAGGPDTQYF. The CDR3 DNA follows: TGTGCCAGTAGTATAGGAGCGGGAGGGCCAGATACGCAGTATTTT.

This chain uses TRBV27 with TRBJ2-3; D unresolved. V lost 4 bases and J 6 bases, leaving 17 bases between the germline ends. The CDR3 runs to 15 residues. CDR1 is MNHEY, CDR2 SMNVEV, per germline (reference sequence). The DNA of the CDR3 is TGTGCCAGCAGTTATTCTCCAGGACCTTGGGATACGCAGTATTTT. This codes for CASSYSPGPWDTQYF.

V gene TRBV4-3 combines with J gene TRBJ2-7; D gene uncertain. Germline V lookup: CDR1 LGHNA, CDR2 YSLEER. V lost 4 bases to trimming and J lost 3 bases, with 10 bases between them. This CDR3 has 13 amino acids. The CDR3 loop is CASSPHKIYEQYF. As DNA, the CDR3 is TGCGCCAGCAGCCCGCATAAAATCTACGAGCAGTACTTC.